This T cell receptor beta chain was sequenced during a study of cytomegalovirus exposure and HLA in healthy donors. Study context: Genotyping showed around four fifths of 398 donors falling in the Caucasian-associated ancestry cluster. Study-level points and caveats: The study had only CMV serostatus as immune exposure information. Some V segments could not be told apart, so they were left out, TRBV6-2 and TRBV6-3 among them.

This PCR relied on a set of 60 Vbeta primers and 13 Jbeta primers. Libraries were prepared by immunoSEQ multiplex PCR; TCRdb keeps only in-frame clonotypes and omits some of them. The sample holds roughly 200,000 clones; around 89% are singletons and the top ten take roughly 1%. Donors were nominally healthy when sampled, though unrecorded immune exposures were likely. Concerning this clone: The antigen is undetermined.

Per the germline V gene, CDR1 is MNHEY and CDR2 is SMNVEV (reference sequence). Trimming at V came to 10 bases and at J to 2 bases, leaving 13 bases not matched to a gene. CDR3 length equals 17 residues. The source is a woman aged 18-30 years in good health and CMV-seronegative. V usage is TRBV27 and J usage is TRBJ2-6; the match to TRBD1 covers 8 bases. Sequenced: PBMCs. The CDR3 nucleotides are TGTGCCACAGGGGGGCAGGGGGCGTGGACTGGGGCCAACGTCCTGACTTTC. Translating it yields CATGGQGAWTGANVLTF. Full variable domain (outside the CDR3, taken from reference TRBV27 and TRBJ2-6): EAQVTQNPRYLITVTGKKLTVTCSQNMNHEYMSWYRQDPGLGLRQIYYSMNVEVTDKGDVPEGYKVSRKEKRNFPLILESPSPNQTSLYFCATGGQGAWTGANVLTFGAGSRLTVL.